A single T cell receptor (beta chain) is shown here with its context. What it binds is not known. In nominal health when sampled, donors likely had unrecorded immune exposures nonetheless. CDR3 length: 11 amino acids. The germline V and J ends were trimmed by 1 base and 17 bases, with 11 bases remaining between them. CDR1 and CDR2 (germline): SNHLY, FYNNEI. This entry is derived from a study of cytomegalovirus exposure and HLA in healthy donors. Study-wide findings and caveats: In vitro assays verified that three CMV-associated chains recognized CMV antigens specifically. Evidence from a later analysis indicated that most CMV-associated TCR beta chains looked HLA-restricted.

The PCR ran on 60 Vbeta and 13 Jbeta primers. Original processing notes: Later reanalysis found approximately 80 million unique TCR beta chains, around 10 million of them shared. Sequenced by immunoSEQ multiplex PCR; TCRdb stores in-frame clones only, minus some. V, J and clone size are taken as reported in that table, and D and trimming were inferred from the DNA itself. The data hold approximately 110,000 clones, with around 78% observed a single time. Sequencing was carried out using PBMCs. The sequence was collected from a man aged 50 or older in good health and CMV-seronegative. The chain links TRBV2 to TRBJ1-4; D is ambiguous. CDR3 sequence: CASSEGAICFF. The DNA for the CDR3 is TGTGCCAGCAGTGAAGGGGCCATTTGTTTTTTT.